This entry lists 5 T cell receptor beta chains sequenced from one sample in a study of blood T cell repertoires in COVID-19. Data came from immunoSEQ multiplex PCR; TCRdb stores just in-frame clones and leaves some out. The repertoire has 250,000 to 400,000 clones, more than 70% of them found once; the top ten carry roughly 5.3%. Sequencing was carried out using PBMCs or T cells enriched from blood (not recorded which). Receptors originate from a woman in her twenties or thirties who had recovered from COVID-19.

A few counts support this clone. The gene calls are TRBV19 and TRBJ1-2, with 8 bases aligning to TRBD1. Germline V gene sequence: CDR1 LNHDA, CDR2 SQIVND (reference sequence). The CDR3 totals 16 residues. The trim removed 0 bases at V and 6 bases at J, leaving 9 bases unmatched. The CDR3, as DNA: TGTGCCAGTAGTATAGAACCGGGACAGGAGATTAATGGCTACACCTTC. Its translation is CASSIEPGQEINGYTF.

This rearrangement joins TRBV2 to TRBJ2-3; 7 nucleotides match TRBD2. The CDR3 is 14 amino acids. After removal of 6 bases from V and 2 bases from J, the junction contained 5 bases not matched to a gene. Per germline, CDR1 SNHLY and CDR2 FYNNEI. The CDR3 is CASRGGEYTDTQYF. In nucleotides, the CDR3 is TGTGCCAGCAGGGGGGGGGAGTACACAGATACGCAGTATTTT. Based on the CDR3 plus reference TRBV2 and TRBJ2-3, the full variable domain is EPEVTQTPSHQVTQMGQEVILRCVPISNHLYFYWYRQILGQKVEFLVSFYNNEISEKSEIFDDQFSVERPDGSNFTLKIRSTKLEDSAMYFCASRGGEYTDTQYFGPGTRLTVL.

This clone was picked up a small number of times. In DNA, the CDR3 is TGTGCCAGCAGCTTAGGCGGGACCTTATCCCACATGAACACTGAAGCTTTCTTT. Encoded protein: CASSLGGTLSHMNTEAFF. V and J are TRBV7-8 and TRBJ1-1; tentatively, D is TRBD1 (5 bases). This CDR3 contains 18 residues. Germline values: CDR1 SGHVS, CDR2 FQNEAQ. Trimming took off 1 base at V and 0 bases at J, with 18 bases between the two ends. Together with reference TRBV7-8 and TRBJ1-1, the CDR3 gives the full variable domain: GAGVSQSPRYKVAKRGQDVALRCDPISGHVSLFWYQQALGQGPEFLTYFQNEAQLDKSGLPSDRFFAERPEGSVSTLKIQRTQQEDSAVYLCASSLGGTLSHMNTEAFFGQGTRLTVV.

The gene calls are TRBV5-1 and TRBJ2-3, with TRBD2 matching 11 bases. Germline lookup yields CDR1 SGHRS and CDR2 YFSETQ. The CDR3 is made up of 20 amino acids. Trimming removed 0 bases from V and 1 base from J; junction bases left unmatched: 13. The CDR3 loop reads CASSLAVTSGGLRGTDTQYF. CDR3 in DNA: TGCGCCAGCAGCTTGGCGGTCACTAGCGGGGGTCTCCGGGGCACAGATACGCAGTATTTT.

This chain connects TRBV9 to TRBJ1-2; D is uncertain. V lost 0 bases and J lost 8, with 11 bases in between. Germline V lookup: CDR1 SGDLS, CDR2 YYNGEE. This CDR3 is 13 amino acids long. CDR3 region: CASSVGAVRGYTF. CDR3 nucleotide sequence: TGTGCCAGCAGCGTAGGGGCAGTAAGGGGCTACACCTTC.